This T cell receptor (beta chain) derives from a study of T cells in Graves' hyperthyroidism and ophthalmopathy. Study conclusions and caveats: Using 13 V-J features, a model discriminated ophthalmopathy from stable hyperthyroidism. Most thyroid clonotypes expanded above 0.001 appeared in blood too.

There were TCR beta CDR3 regions amplified from RNA transcripts. When the TCR CDR3 underwent first-round RT-PCR, the HTBI primer set was used. TCRdb processed the multiplex PCR reads anew with MiXCR; each CDR3 protein has one entry. Of under 700,000 distinct CDR3 sequences listed, roughly 17% are singletons. As regards this clonotype: The target antigen is unknown.

Trimming cost V 6 bases and J 6 bases; bases outside gene matches: 12. CDR1 SEHNR and CDR2 FQNEAQ come from the germline V gene (reference sequence). This CDR3 spans 15 amino acids. Calling Graves' hyperthyroidism stable meant ophthalmopathy did not progress within 18 months. V gene TRBV7-9 combines with J gene TRBJ2-7, with 9 positions matching TRBD1. This TCR was sampled from a woman in her late teens or twenties with Graves' hyperthyroidism. The specimen sequenced was blood. Here the CDR3 DNA reads TGTGCCAGCAGAAACCCCGGGACAGGGAATAGCGAGCAGTACTTC. It encodes CASRNPGTGNSEQYF.